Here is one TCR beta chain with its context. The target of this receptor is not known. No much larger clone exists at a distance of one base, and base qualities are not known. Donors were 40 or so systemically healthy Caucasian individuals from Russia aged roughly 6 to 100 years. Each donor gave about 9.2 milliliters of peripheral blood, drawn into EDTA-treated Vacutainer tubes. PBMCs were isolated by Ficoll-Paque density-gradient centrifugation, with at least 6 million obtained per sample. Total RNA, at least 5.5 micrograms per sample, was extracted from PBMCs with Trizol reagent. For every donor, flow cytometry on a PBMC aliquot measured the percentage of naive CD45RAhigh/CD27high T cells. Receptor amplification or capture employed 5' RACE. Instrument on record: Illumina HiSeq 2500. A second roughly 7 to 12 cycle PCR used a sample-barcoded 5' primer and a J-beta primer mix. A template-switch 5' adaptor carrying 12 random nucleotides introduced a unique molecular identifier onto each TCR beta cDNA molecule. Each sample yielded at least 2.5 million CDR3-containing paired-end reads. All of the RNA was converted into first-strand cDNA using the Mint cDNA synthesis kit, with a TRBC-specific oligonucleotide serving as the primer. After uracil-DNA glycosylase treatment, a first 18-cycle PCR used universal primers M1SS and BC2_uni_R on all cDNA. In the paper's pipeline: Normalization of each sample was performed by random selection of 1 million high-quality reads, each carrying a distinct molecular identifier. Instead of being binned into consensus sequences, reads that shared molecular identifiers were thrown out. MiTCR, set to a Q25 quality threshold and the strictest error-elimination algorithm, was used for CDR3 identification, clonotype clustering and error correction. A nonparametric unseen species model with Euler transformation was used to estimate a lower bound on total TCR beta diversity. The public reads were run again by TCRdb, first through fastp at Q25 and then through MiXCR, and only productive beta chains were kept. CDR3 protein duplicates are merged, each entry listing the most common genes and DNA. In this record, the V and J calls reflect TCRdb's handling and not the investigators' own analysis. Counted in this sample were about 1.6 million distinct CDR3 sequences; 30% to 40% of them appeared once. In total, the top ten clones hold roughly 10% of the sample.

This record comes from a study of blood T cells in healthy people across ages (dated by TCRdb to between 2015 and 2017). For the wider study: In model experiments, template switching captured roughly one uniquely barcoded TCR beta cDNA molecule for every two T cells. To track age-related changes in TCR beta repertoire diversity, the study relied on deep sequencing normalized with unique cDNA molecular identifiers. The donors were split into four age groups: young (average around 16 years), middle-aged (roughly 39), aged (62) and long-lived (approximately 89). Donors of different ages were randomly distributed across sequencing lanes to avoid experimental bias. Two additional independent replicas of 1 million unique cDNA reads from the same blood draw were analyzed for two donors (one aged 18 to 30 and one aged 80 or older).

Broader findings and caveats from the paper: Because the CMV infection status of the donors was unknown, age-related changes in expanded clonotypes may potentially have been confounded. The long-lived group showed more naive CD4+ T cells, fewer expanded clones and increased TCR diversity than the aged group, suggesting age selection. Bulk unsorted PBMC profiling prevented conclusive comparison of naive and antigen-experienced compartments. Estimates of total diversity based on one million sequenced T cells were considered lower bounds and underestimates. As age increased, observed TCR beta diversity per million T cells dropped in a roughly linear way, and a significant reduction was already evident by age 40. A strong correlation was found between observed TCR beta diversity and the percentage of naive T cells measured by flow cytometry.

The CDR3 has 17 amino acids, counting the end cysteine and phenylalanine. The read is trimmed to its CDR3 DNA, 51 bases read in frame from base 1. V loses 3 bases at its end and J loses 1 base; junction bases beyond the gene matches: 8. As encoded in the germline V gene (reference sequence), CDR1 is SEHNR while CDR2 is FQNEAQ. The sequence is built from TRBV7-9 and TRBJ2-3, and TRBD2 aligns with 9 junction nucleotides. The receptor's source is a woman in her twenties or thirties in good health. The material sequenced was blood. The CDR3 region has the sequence CASSLFPLAGGTDTQYF. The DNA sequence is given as TGTGCCAGCAGCTTGTTTCCCTTAGCGGGGGGCACAGATACGCAGTATTTT.